Below, one T cell receptor beta chain is given with its context. Sequencing used immunoSEQ multiplex PCR; TCRdb keeps in-frame clones, though not all of them. The table records about 220,000 clones, roughly 86% of them present only once. The CDR3 loop spans 16 amino acids. CDR1 and CDR2 from the germline V gene are SEHNR and FQNEAQ (reference sequence). Trimming removed 5 bases from V and 7 bases from J, with 21 bases in between. The data were obtained in a study of blood T cell repertoires in COVID-19. Sequencing was carried out using peripheral blood. This sequence originates from a young woman who had recovered from COVID-19. The V call is TRBV7-9, the J call TRBJ1-5; D might be TRBD1 (6 bases). In nucleotides, the CDR3 is TGTGCCAGCAGCATATCGACAGGTGAGGCGTACCAGCCCCAGCATTTT. This codes for CASSISTGEAYQPQHF.